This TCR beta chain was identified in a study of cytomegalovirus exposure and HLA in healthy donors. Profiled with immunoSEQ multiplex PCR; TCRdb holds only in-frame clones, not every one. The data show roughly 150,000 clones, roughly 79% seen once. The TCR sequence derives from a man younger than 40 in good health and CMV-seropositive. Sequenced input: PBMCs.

The CDR3 here is CASSRSGWGETQYF. CDR3 nucleotides: TGTGCCAGCAGCCGTAGCGGTTGGGGGGAGACCCAGTACTTC. The chain has TRBV7-2 and TRBJ2-5; D is possibly TRBD2 (6 bases). V dropped 5 bases and J dropped 5 bases, with 15 bases sitting between them. This CDR3 has 14 residues. Germline V gene sequence: CDR1 SGHTA, CDR2 FQGNSA.